The 32 T cell receptor beta chains presented below share a single source sample, sequenced in a study of cytomegalovirus exposure and HLA in healthy donors. This PCR relied on a set of 60 Vbeta primers and 13 Jbeta primers. Libraries were prepared by immunoSEQ multiplex PCR; TCRdb keeps only in-frame clonotypes and omits some of them. The repertoire holds about 120,000 clones, with about 76% as singletons. The sample consisted of PBMCs. The receptors here all came from a woman aged 40 to 50 in good health and CMV-seropositive.

The chain links TRBV4-1 to TRBJ2-3; D gene ambiguous. This CDR3 has 14 amino acids. The germline V gene has CDR1 MGHRA and CDR2 YSYEKL. V was pared by 1 base and J by 3 bases, with 8 bases between. CDR3 DNA: TGCGCCAGCAGCCAAGCGACTCCGACAGATACGCAGTATTTT. Translating gives CASSQATPTDTQYF.

The chain employs TRBV9 and TRBJ1-2; 7 bases fit TRBD1. V gave up 4 bases and J gave up 8 bases; unmatched junction bases: 14. In germline, CDR1 is SGDLS, CDR2 YYNGEE. This CDR3 has 15 amino acids. The CDR3 coding sequence is TGTGCCAGCAGCTCCCGACAGGGCCGTCCGGGCGGCTACACCTTC. It encodes CASSSRQGRPGGYTF.

The rearrangement uses TRBV7-9 and TRBJ2-5, with 14 bases matching TRBD2. Germline values: CDR1 SEHNR, CDR2 FQNEAQ (reference sequence). The J segment lost 4 bases and the V segment lost 6 bases, leaving 7 bases of the junction unmatched. This CDR3 is built from 16 residues. The DNA of the CDR3 is TGTGCCAGCAGTGCAAGGACTAGCGGGGGGCTAGAGACCCAGTACTTC. This codes for CASSARTSGGLETQYF.

The V and J genes are TRBV7-2 and TRBJ1-6, with D unresolved. The ends were cut back, 7 bases at V and 0 bases at J, with 13 bases in the middle. CDR3 length: 16 residues. CDR1 SGHTA and CDR2 FQGNSA come from the germline V gene. In DNA form, the CDR3 reads TGTGCCAGCATGCTCCAACGGAGCTCCTATAATTCACCCCTCCACTTT. Amino acid sequence: CASMLQRSSYNSPLHF.

The chain combines TRBV6-1 with TRBJ1-5; D is undetermined. Deletions cut 4 bases from V and 0 bases from J, with 7 bases between. CDR1 and CDR2 (germline): MNHNS, SASEGT. This CDR3 comprises 14 residues. The CDR3 DNA reads as TGTGCCAGCAGTGCCAGATATAGCAATCAGCCCCAGCATTTT. Encoded protein: CASSARYSNQPQHF.

The chain employs TRBV11-2 and TRBJ2-3; D might be TRBD2 (6 bases). Deletions cut 5 bases from V and 5 bases from J, with 20 bases between. The CDR3 extends over 16 amino acids. CDR1 and CDR2 (germline): SGHAT, FQNNGV. CDR3 coding DNA: TGTGCCAGCAGCAGCCAACCCGGGGGATCAGGAGATACGCAGTATTTT. Translated: CASSSQPGGSGDTQYF. Looking up the rest from reference TRBV11-2 and TRBJ2-3 gives the full variable domain: EAGVAQSPRYKIIEKRQSVAFWCNPISGHATLYWYQQILGQGPKLLIQFQNNGVVDDSQLPKDRFSAERLKGVDSTLKIQPAKLEDSAVYLCASSSQPGGSGDTQYFGPGTRLTVL.

This clone was detected only once. The chain carries TRBV7-8 and TRBJ2-7; 11 bases align to TRBD1. The CDR3 runs to 15 residues. The V segment lost 2 bases and the J segment 3 bases; nucleotides outside the gene matches: 3. Germline V gene lookup returns CDR1 SGHVS and CDR2 FQNEAQ. CDR3 DNA: TGTGCCAGCAGCTTATCCGGGACAGGGGGCTACGAGCAGTACTTC. Its translation is CASSLSGTGGYEQYF.

The chain uses TRBV28 and TRBJ1-4; 9 bases are shared with TRBD1. Germline assignment: CDR1 MDHEN and CDR2 SYDVKM. The length of the CDR3 is 17 residues. V gave up 0 bases and J gave up 6 bases; unmatched junction bases: 8. CDR3 DNA sequence: TGTGCCAGCAGTTTATGGATTTGGGGACAGGGTTATGAAAAACTGTTTTTT. Its protein is CASSLWIWGQGYEKLFF.

V is TRBV27 and J is TRBJ1-2; 7 bases line up with TRBD1. The CDR3 extends over 14 amino acids. The V and J ends lost 7 bases and 3 bases, in that order; junction bases with no gene match: 8. The germline CDR1 and CDR2 sequences are MNHEY and SMNVEV (reference sequence). The CDR3 loop is CASKSNDRDYGYTF. In DNA form, the CDR3 reads TGTGCCAGCAAAAGTAACGACAGGGACTATGGCTACACCTTC.

This clone was counted only a few times. The CDR3 DNA sequence: TGTGCCACCAGCAGGGGCCGTAGCGGGGGCTCCTACGAGCAGTACTTC. This gives the protein CATSRGRSGGSYEQYF. The V gene is TRBV15, the J gene TRBJ2-7, with 9 bases aligning to TRBD2. Germline lookup yields CDR1 LNHNV and CDR2 YYDKDF (reference sequence). The CDR3 is made up of 16 amino acids. V lost 3 bases and J lost 0; bases outside the gene matches: 6. The full variable domain, completed using reference TRBV15 and TRBJ2-7, is DAMVIQNPRYQVTQFGKPVTLSCSQTLNHNVMYWYQQKSSQAPKLLFHYYDKDFNNEADTPDNFQSRRPNTSFCFLDIRSPGLGDTAMYLCATSRGRSGGSYEQYFGPGTRLTVT.

The V gene is TRBV6-1, the J gene TRBJ1-3; 7 bases are shared with TRBD1. This CDR3 has 13 amino acids. V was pared by 6 bases and J by 5 bases, with 4 bases of the junction left unmatched. Looked up from germline, CDR1 is MNHNS and CDR2 is SASEGT. The CDR3 bases are TGTGCCAGCAGACCGGGACAGCGAAACACCATATATTTT. This gives the protein CASRPGQRNTIYF.

The V call is TRBV25-1, the J call TRBJ1-4; 8 bases match TRBD1. V gave up 3 bases and J gave up 3 bases; unmatched junction bases: 3. The CDR3 spans 15 residues. CDR1 MGHDK and CDR2 SYGVNS come from the germline V gene. As DNA, the CDR3 is TGTGCCAGCAGTGATCCAGGGGGCCCTAATGAAAAACTGTTTTTT. Translating it yields CASSDPGGPNEKLFF.

The V gene is TRBV6-5, the J gene TRBJ1-4, with 7 bases matching TRBD1. This CDR3 is 15 amino acids long. V was pared by 0 bases and J by 8 bases, with 6 bases of the junction left unmatched. Germline V lookup: CDR1 MNHEY, CDR2 SVGAGI. The CDR3 DNA reads TGTGCCAGCAGTTACTCGCCCAGGGGGGAAGAAAAACTGTTTTTT. Its translation is CASSYSPRGEEKLFF.

This chain links TRBV29-1 with TRBJ1-1; 10 nucleotides match TRBD1. The germline V gene encodes CDR1 SQVTM and CDR2 ANQGSEA. The junction had 5 bases not matched to a gene; V was cut back by 2 bases and J by 2 bases. The CDR3 runs 15 residues. Here the CDR3 reads CSVEPGDRGNTEAFF. As DNA, the CDR3 is TGCAGCGTTGAACCAGGGGACAGGGGAAACACTGAAGCTTTCTTT.

This clone came up a few times. The chain uses TRBV29-1 and TRBJ1-1, with unresolved D. Trimming removed 3 bases at V and 11 bases at J, with 16 bases between. The V gene's germline CDR1 is SQVTM and CDR2 ANQGSEA. The CDR3 extends over 12 amino acids. CDR3 sequence: CSVEADVGGAFF. The CDR3 nucleotides are TGCAGCGTTGAGGCTGACGTCGGCGGTGCTTTCTTT.

This rearrangement joins TRBV5-1 to TRBJ2-7, with a weak D call TRBD1 (6 bases). Per the germline V gene, CDR1 is SGHRS and CDR2 is YFSETQ. Trimming left V 2 bases short and J 3 bases short, with 9 bases between. CDR3 length equals 13 residues. The CDR3: CASSLGDNYEQYF. DNA for the CDR3: TGCGCCAGCAGCTTAGGGGACAACTACGAGCAGTACTTC.

This chain links TRBV19 with TRBJ1-1, with 7 bases aligning to TRBD1. The J segment lost 5 bases and the V segment lost 4 bases, leaving 7 bases of the junction unmatched. CDR1 is LNHDA, CDR2 SQIVND, per germline (reference sequence). The CDR3 runs 14 residues. CDR3 DNA: TGTGCCAGTAGTAATCGCAGGGGGAGGACTGAAGCTTTCTTT. Translation gives CASSNRRGRTEAFF.

The V gene is TRBV6-1, the J gene TRBJ2-5; D is unresolved. V lost 3 bases to trimming and J lost 3 bases, with 11 bases between them. Germline V lookup: CDR1 MNHNS, CDR2 SASEGT. This CDR3 is built from 14 residues. CDR3 DNA: TGTGCCAGCAGTGAGGGCAGATTAAAAGAGACCCAGTACTTC. This sequence encodes CASSEGRLKETQYF.

J is TRBJ2-5 and V is TRBV19; 8 bases are a match to TRBD2. The CDR3 has 18 amino acids. V trimming: 0 bases; J trimming: 5 bases; junction bases outside the gene matches: 14. The germline gives CDR1 LNHDA, CDR2 SQIVND (reference sequence). The CDR3 DNA sequence: TGTGCCAGTAGTATAGACCCCCCCGGGGTAGCGGGGATGGAGACCCAGTACTTC. Translated: CASSIDPPGVAGMETQYF.

This chain links TRBV10-2 with TRBJ2-7, with 8 bases lining up with TRBD1. Germline V gene sequence: CDR1 WSHSY, CDR2 SAAADI. This CDR3 is built from 14 residues. V trimming: 2 bases; J trimming: 5 bases; junction bases outside the gene matches: 5. The CDR3 loop reads CASSEAGGSNEQYF. DNA of the CDR3: TGCGCCAGCAGTGAGGCAGGGGGCTCAAACGAGCAGTACTTC.

The chain has TRBV5-6 and TRBJ2-1; 10 nucleotides agree with TRBD2. Germline assignment: CDR1 SGHDT and CDR2 YYEEEE. J was trimmed by 9 bases and V by 0 bases; bases with no gene match: 9. The CDR3 has 16 amino acids. CDR3 loop: CASSLVGTSASGEQFF. The CDR3 bases are TGTGCCAGCAGCTTGGTGGGGACTAGCGCTAGCGGTGAGCAGTTCTTC.

J is TRBJ2-1 and V is TRBV6-1; tentatively, D is TRBD1 (6 bases). This CDR3 is 13 amino acids long. Germline assignment: CDR1 MNHNS and CDR2 SASEGT. The germline V and J ends were trimmed by 5 bases and 6 bases, with 11 bases remaining between them. CDR3 nucleotide sequence: TGTGCCAGCAGTAACACAGGGACCAATGAGCAGTTCTTC. It translates to CASSNTGTNEQFF.

The rearrangement uses TRBV30 and TRBJ2-3, with D unresolved. This CDR3 contains 12 residues. The germline V and J ends were trimmed by 0 bases and 5 bases, with 6 bases remaining between them. Per germline, CDR1 GTSNPN and CDR2 SVGIG (reference sequence). The CDR3 sequence is CAWSVIRDTQYF. The CDR3 DNA follows: TGTGCCTGGAGTGTAATCAGAGATACGCAGTATTTT.

The chain recombines TRBV19 with TRBJ1-1, with 7 nucleotides matching TRBD1. Germline V gene sequence: CDR1 LNHDA, CDR2 SQIVND (reference sequence). This CDR3 is 14 amino acids long. Trimming removed 4 bases from V and 4 bases from J; junction bases left unmatched: 6. The CDR3 coding sequence is TGTGCCAGTAGTAGTTACAGGGGAAGCACTGAAGCTTTCTTT. The encoded protein is CASSSYRGSTEAFF.

The chain's CDR3 is CASSVGTGQSVLTF. The CDR3 nucleotides are TGTGCCAGCAGTGTCGGGACAGGACAATCCGTCCTGACTTTC. The chain links TRBV6-5 to TRBJ2-6; TRBD1 agrees at 8 bases. Unmatched junction bases numbered 9, after V lost 5 bases and J lost 12 bases. This CDR3 region has 14 residues. From germline, CDR1 is MNHEY and CDR2 SVGAGI.

This CDR3 is CASNRGGDNYGYTF. DNA for the CDR3: TGTGCCAGCAACCGGGGCGGGGATAACTATGGCTACACCTTC. The V and J genes are TRBV9 and TRBJ1-2; possible D gene TRBD1, 5 bases. With 6 bases removed from V and 1 base from J, the gap between germline ends came to 13 bases. Germline CDR1 SGDLS, CDR2 YYNGEE. The CDR3 has 14 amino acids.

The rearrangement links TRBV5-1 to TRBJ2-2, with D perhaps matching TRBD2 (5 bases). V gave up 7 bases and J gave up 8 bases, with 18 bases separating them. The V gene's germline CDR1 is SGHRS and CDR2 YFSETQ. The CDR3 is 14 amino acids. The CDR3 region is CASEEGPGGGELFF. The CDR3 DNA sequence: TGCGCCAGCGAGGAAGGACCCGGCGGGGGGGAGCTGTTTTTT. The full variable domain, its missing parts supplied by reference TRBV5-1 and TRBJ2-2, is KAGVTQTPRYLIKTRGQQVTLSCSPISGHRSVSWYQQTPGQGLQFLFEYFSETQRNKGNFPGRFSGRQFSNSRSEMNVSTLELGDSALYLCASEEGPGGGELFFGEGSRLTVL.

The CDR3 is CASSTLGASEAFF. The DNA for the CDR3 is TGTGCCAGCAGCACGCTGGGGGCGTCTGAAGCTTTCTTT. The V gene is TRBV9, the J gene TRBJ1-1; TRBD1 might be the D (6 bases). The CDR3 contains 13 residues. The V end was cut by 4 bases, the J end by 6 bases, with 13 bases between. Germline values: CDR1 SGDLS, CDR2 YYNGEE.

The genes are TRBV6-6 and TRBJ2-2; 9 bases line up with TRBD2. Germline CDR1 and CDR2: MNHNY and SVGAGI (reference sequence). V dropped 2 bases and J dropped 5; count of bases not matched to a gene: 6. The CDR3 length is 16 residues. DNA for the CDR3: TGTGCCAGCAGTTACCCGGCTAGCGGGGTGACCGGGGAGCTGTTTTTT. Its protein is CASSYPASGVTGELFF.

This clone was observed a few times. The V and J genes are TRBV19 and TRBJ1-2, with a weak D call TRBD1 (6 bases). Trimming pared 1 base from V and 4 bases from J, leaving 7 bases between. The length of the CDR3 is 13 residues. Germline V gene data show CDR1 as LNHDA and CDR2 as SQIVND (reference sequence). CDR3 sequence: CASSIADSYGYTF. In DNA, the CDR3 is TGTGCCAGTAGTATAGCGGACAGCTATGGCTACACCTTC.

This sequence joins TRBV18 and TRBJ2-7; D perhaps matches TRBD1 (6 bases). This CDR3 has 15 residues. From germline, CDR1 is KGHSH and CDR2 LQKENI. Trimming shortened V by 4 bases and J by 1 base, and 14 bases separated the two germline ends. The CDR3 loop is CASSLGQSRSYEQYF. The CDR3 DNA follows: TGTGCCAGCTCACTAGGACAGTCACGATCCTACGAGCAGTACTTC. The complete variable domain, with remaining parts taken from reference TRBV18 and TRBJ2-7, reads NAGVMQNPRHLVRRRGQEARLRCSPMKGHSHVYWYRQLPEEGLKFMVYLQKENIIDESGMPKERFSAEFPKEGPSILRIQQVVRGDSAAYFCASSLGQSRSYEQYFGPGTRLTVT.

The CDR3 protein is CASGLTTPGTANTEAFF. As DNA, the CDR3 is TGTGCTAGTGGTTTGACGACCCCAGGGACAGCCAACACTGAAGCTTTCTTT. The genes are TRBV12-5 and TRBJ1-1, with 7 bases matching TRBD1. Looked up from germline, CDR1 is LGHNT and CDR2 is FRNRAP. This CDR3 comprises 17 residues. The J segment lost 2 bases and the V segment lost 2 bases, leaving 11 bases of the junction unmatched.